These 26 T cell receptor beta chains were all obtained from the same sample, sequenced in a study of blood T cell repertoires in COVID-19. Produced via immunoSEQ multiplex PCR; TCRdb's table is partial and in-frame only. The sample consists of hundreds of thousands of clones, around 89% of them appearing once. Sequencing was done on a sample of PBMCs or T cells enriched from blood (not recorded which). These receptors all stem from a woman aged 30 to 39 who had recovered from COVID-19.

CDR3: CASSITKDFENIQYF. The CDR3 DNA sequence: TGTGCCAGTAGTATAACAAAGGACTTTGAAAACATTCAGTACTTC. V usage is TRBV19 and J usage is TRBJ2-4; tentatively, D is TRBD2 (5 bases). From germline, CDR1 is LNHDA and CDR2 SQIVND (reference sequence). Trimming shortened V by 2 bases and J by 5 bases, and 13 bases separated the two germline ends. This CDR3 region has 15 residues.

The J gene is TRBJ1-3, the V gene TRBV28; TRBD1 aligns across 7 bases. Germline values: CDR1 MDHEN, CDR2 SYDVKM. CDR3 length: 17 residues. The ends lost 8 bases at V and 4 bases at J; junction bases unmatched: 17. CDR3 coding DNA: TGTGCCAGCTCTCCCTCAGGGGGGATCACGTGGGGAAACACCATATATTTT. Protein: CASSPSGGITWGNTIYF. Complete variable domain (other parts from reference TRBV28 and TRBJ1-3): DVKVTQSSRYLVKRTGEKVFLECVQDMDHENMFWYRQDPGLGLRLIYFSYDVKMKEKGDIPEGYSVSREKKERFSLILESASTNQTSMYLCASSPSGGITWGNTIYFGEGSWLTVV.

This clone was found a few times. V is TRBV7-2 and J is TRBJ1-1; 10 nucleotides match TRBD1. The V gene's germline CDR1 is SGHTA and CDR2 FQGNSA. This CDR3 spans 14 amino acids. The V gene end was trimmed by 6 bases and the J gene end by 11 bases; junction bases not matched to a gene: 12. CDR3 nucleotides: TGTGCCAGCAGTTCCGCCGGGACAGGGGATCGGGCTTTCTTT. Encoded protein: CASSSAGTGDRAFF.

The CDR3: CASIRGFPGTGELFF. CDR3 coding DNA: TGTGCCAGCATACGTGGATTCCCGGGGACCGGGGAGCTGTTTTTT. The chain employs TRBV2 and TRBJ2-2; maybe TRBD2 (5 bases). Germline-derived CDR1 and CDR2 are SNHLY and FYNNEI. The CDR3 spans 15 residues. V was clipped by 7 bases and J by 5 bases, with 17 bases between them. Variable domain in full (rest from reference TRBV2 and TRBJ2-2): EPEVTQTPSHQVTQMGQEVILRCVPISNHLYFYWYRQILGQKVEFLVSFYNNEISEKSEIFDDQFSVERPDGSNFTLKIRSTKLEDSAMYFCASIRGFPGTGELFFGEGSRLTVL.

The chain recombines TRBV6-5 with TRBJ1-4; D is unresolved. Trimming took 5 bases from V and 8 from J, leaving 9 bases between them. Germline CDR1 reads MNHEY; CDR2 reads SVGAGI. CDR3 length: 12 residues. CDR3 DNA sequence: TGTGCCAGCAGTAGTCGAGGGGAAAAACTGTTTTTT. Translation: CASSSRGEKLFF.

The V and J genes are TRBV7-9 and TRBJ2-3, with 12 nucleotides matching TRBD2. J was trimmed by 5 bases and V by 4 bases; bases with no gene match: 7. Germline V gene sequence: CDR1 SEHNR, CDR2 FQNEAQ (reference sequence). CDR3 length equals 16 residues. The CDR3 coding sequence is TGTGCCAGCAGCTCAACTAGCGGGAGGACGGGAGATACGCAGTATTTT. Protein: CASSSTSGRTGDTQYF.

V usage is TRBV6-2 or TRBV6-3 and J usage is TRBJ2-7; 9 bases are shared with TRBD1. The germline V gene encodes CDR1 MNHEY and CDR2 SVGEGT. Trimming removed 6 bases from V and 4 bases from J; junction bases left unmatched: 10. There are 15 residues in the CDR3. CDR3 nucleotide sequence: TGTGCCAGCAGACCTACAGGGGGCCGGTTATACGAGCAGTACTTC. Its translation: CASRPTGGRLYEQYF.

This clone was counted once. The gene calls are TRBV6-2 or TRBV6-3 and TRBJ2-3; TRBD2 matches at 15 bases. The CDR3 contains 16 residues. Germline CDR1 is MNHEY and CDR2 is SVGEGT. V dropped 6 bases and J dropped 3; count of bases not matched to a gene: 4. CDR3 DNA sequence: TGTGCCAGCAGCCGGACTAGCGGGAGGGGAACAGATACGCAGTATTTT. Translation gives CASSRTSGRGTDTQYF.

This clone was picked up one time. The chain links TRBV20-1 to TRBJ2-3; 8 nucleotides match TRBD2. Per the germline V gene, CDR1 is DFQATT and CDR2 is SNEGSKA (reference sequence). The CDR3 contains 15 residues. V dropped 3 bases and J dropped 2; count of bases not matched to a gene: 7. This CDR3 is CSASVASGFTDTQYF. For the CDR3, the DNA is TGCAGTGCTAGTGTGGCTAGCGGGTTCACAGATACGCAGTATTTT.

V and J are TRBV30 and TRBJ1-6, with a tentative D call TRBD1 (5 bases). From germline, CDR1 is GTSNPN and CDR2 SVGIG (reference sequence). This CDR3 is built from 15 residues. V was cut by 7 bases and J by 2 bases, with 15 bases left in between. The CDR3 bases are TGTGCCTCGACTTTCCCCAGGGCCTATAATTCACCCCTCCACTTT. It yields the protein CASTFPRAYNSPLHF.

In the case of this clone: One end of the junction is discordant with germline, which a read error may explain. The chain couples TRBV7-2 to TRBJ2-7, with 7 bases fitting TRBD1. Germline CDR1 and CDR2: SGHTA and FQGNSA. The CDR3 has 16 amino acids. CDR3 protein: CASSSWTGPSSYKQYF. The CDR3, as DNA: TGTGCCAGCAGCTCCTGGACAGGACCAAGCTCCTACAAGCAGTACTTC. The full variable domain, with the rest looked up from reference TRBV7-2 and TRBJ2-7, is GAGVSQSPSNKVTEKGKDVELRCDPISGHTALYWYRQSLGQGLEFLIYFQGNSAPDKSGLPSDRFSAERTGGSVSTLTIQRTQQEDSAVYLCASSSWTGPSSYKQYFGPGTRLTVT.

The chain recombines TRBV28 with TRBJ1-3, with a weak D call TRBD1 (6 bases). CDR1 and CDR2 (germline): MDHEN, SYDVKM. V was clipped by 6 bases and J by 0 bases, with 12 bases between them. The CDR3 consists of 15 residues. As DNA, the CDR3 is TGTGCCAGCAGCCCCCCCAGGGGCTCTGGAAACACCATATATTTT. Translation: CASSPPRGSGNTIYF.

This chain uses TRBV7-3 with TRBJ2-2, with 9 positions matching TRBD2. The CDR3 consists of 17 residues. Trimming removed 2 bases from V and 6 bases from J; junction bases left unmatched: 10. The germline gives CDR1 SGHTA, CDR2 FQGTGA. Here the CDR3 DNA reads TGTGCCAGCAGCTTATCTATGGGGCGCGGGAGGGCCGGGGAGCTGTTTTTT. Its protein is CASSLSMGRGRAGELFF.

The chain recombines TRBV27 with TRBJ1-1; a possible D gene is TRBD1 (6 bases). The CDR3 spans 15 residues. V lost 7 bases, J lost 4 bases, and 19 bases lay in between. The germline CDR1 and CDR2 sequences are MNHEY and SMNVEV (reference sequence). Written as DNA, the CDR3 is TGTGCCAGCACCTCGGGTCCTACAGGGAGCACTGAAGCTTTCTTT. Its protein is CASTSGPTGSTEAFF.

CDR3 coding DNA: TGTGCCAGCAGTTTTTCGAGGAGCACTGAAGCTTTCTTT. It codes for CASSFSRSTEAFF. J is TRBJ1-1 and V is TRBV27, with unresolved D. Germline V gene lookup returns CDR1 MNHEY and CDR2 SMNVEV (reference sequence). V lost 3 bases and J 4 bases, leaving 9 bases between the germline ends. CDR3 length equals 13 residues.

This clone was found a few times. V gene TRBV30 combines with J gene TRBJ2-4; D gene unclear. The CDR3 sequence is 11 residues long. Trimming took 5 bases from V and 14 from J, leaving 16 bases between them. Germline V CDR1 and CDR2: GTSNPN, SVGIG (reference sequence). The CDR3 loop is CAWSSAGYKYF. The CDR3 nucleotides read TGTGCCTGGTCCTCGGCAGGTTATAAGTACTTC.

The gene calls are TRBV7-9 and TRBJ1-1; a possible D gene is TRBD1 (6 bases). Trimming stripped 4 bases from V and 5 bases from J, with 14 bases between. CDR1 SEHNR and CDR2 FQNEAQ come from the germline V gene (reference sequence). CDR3 size: 14 residues. This CDR3 is CASSSQGGTTEAFF. In DNA, the CDR3 is TGTGCCAGCAGCTCTCAGGGAGGGACAACTGAAGCTTTCTTT.

CDR3 sequence (DNA): TGTGCCAGCAGCCGACAGGGGTACGACAATGAGCAGTTCTTC. Its protein product is CASSRQGYDNEQFF. The chain carries TRBV27 and TRBJ2-1; 8 bases line up with TRBD1. Germline V lookup: CDR1 MNHEY, CDR2 SMNVEV (reference sequence). This CDR3 region has 14 residues. V lost 6 bases, J lost 5 bases, and 6 bases stayed unmatched.

V gene TRBV28 combines with J gene TRBJ1-5; D remains ambiguous. Trimming left V 7 bases short and J 2 bases short, with 9 bases between. The CDR3 runs to 13 residues. CDR1 MDHEN and CDR2 SYDVKM come from the germline V gene. The CDR3 DNA reads TGTGCCAGCAATCCGGGAGGCAATCAGCCCCAGCATTTT. Translation: CASNPGGNQPQHF.

The chain is built from TRBV7-2 and TRBJ2-1; D is perhaps TRBD1 (6 bases). The ends were cut back, 1 base at V and 6 bases at J, with 10 bases in the middle. Looked up from germline, CDR1 is SGHTA and CDR2 is FQGNSA. The CDR3 has 14 amino acids. The CDR3 nucleotides are TGTGCCAGCAGCTTAGACACAGGGCTCAATGAGCAGTTCTTC. This codes for CASSLDTGLNEQFF.

The rearrangement uses TRBV6-6 and TRBJ2-1, with TRBD2 identical over 10 bases. With V trimmed by 6 bases and J by 7 bases, 12 bases remained unmatched. Germline CDR1 and CDR2: MNHNY and SVGAGI (reference sequence). The CDR3 sequence is 16 residues long. The CDR3, as DNA: TGTGCCAGCAGCTATACCGCTAGCGGGAGTAAGAATGAGCAGTTCTTC. Its protein product is CASSYTASGSKNEQFF.

The rearrangement links TRBV29-1 to TRBJ1-1; 7 nucleotides line up with TRBD1. Germline assignment: CDR1 SQVTM and CDR2 ANQGSEA. This CDR3 contains 13 residues. After removal of 7 bases from V and 0 bases from J, the junction contained 5 bases not matched to a gene. The CDR3 bases are TGCAGCGACTCCAGGGGGATGAACACTGAAGCTTTCTTT. This encodes CSDSRGMNTEAFF.

The rearrangement uses TRBV6-2 or TRBV6-3 and TRBJ2-1; the D is unclear. The CDR3 covers 14 residues. V lost 3 bases and J lost 0, with 6 bases in between. Germline CDR1 reads MNHEY; CDR2 reads SVGEGT. CDR3 DNA: TGTGCCAGCAGTTATTCCCGCTCCTACAATGAGCAGTTCTTC. This translates into CASSYSRSYNEQFF.

CDR3 in DNA: TGTGCCAGCATCCGGGCAGGGGGCGTCTTTGAAGCTTTCTTT. Amino acids: CASIRAGGVFEAFF. V gene TRBV28 combines with J gene TRBJ1-1, with 8 bases that match TRBD1. Germline CDR1 is MDHEN and CDR2 is SYDVKM. Trimming took 7 bases from V and 7 from J; bases not matched to a gene: 11. CDR3 length: 14 amino acids.

This sequence joins TRBV4-3 and TRBJ1-2; D is possibly TRBD1 (5 bases). The germline gives CDR1 LGHNA, CDR2 YSLEER. V was cut by 0 bases and J by 3 bases, with 14 bases left in between. CDR3 length equals 16 residues. CDR3 in DNA: TGCGCCAGCAGCCAAGATCTGGCAGGGATGGACTATGGCTACACCTTC. As protein: CASSQDLAGMDYGYTF.

The chain has TRBV28 and TRBJ2-7, with D possibly matching TRBD2 (5 bases). V was trimmed by 3 bases and J by 4 bases, leaving 13 bases between them. The CDR3 runs to 14 residues. Germline V CDR1 and CDR2: MDHEN, SYDVKM. The CDR3 DNA reads TGTGCCAGCAGTTTCGAGGGCTACCTATACGAGCAGTACTTC. Translating it yields CASSFEGYLYEQYF.